The clone carrying this T cell receptor (beta chain) was picked up a small number of times. The data were taken from a study of cytomegalovirus exposure and HLA in healthy donors. Vbeta (60) and Jbeta (13) primers were used in the PCR. Profiled with immunoSEQ multiplex PCR; TCRdb holds only in-frame clones, not every one. The sample holds more than 85,000 clones; approximately 9% are singletons and the top ten take 5% to 5.5%. This CDR3 has 14 residues. V gave up 4 bases and J gave up 1 base, with 10 bases separating them. The germline V gene encodes CDR1 SGHRS and CDR2 YFSETQ. The chain joins TRBV5-1 to TRBJ2-3; possibly TRBD2 for D (6 bases). The TCR sequence derives from a man aged 50 to 59 in good health and CMV-seropositive. Material: PBMCs. The CDR3 loop reads CASSDQRGTDTQYF. The CDR3, as DNA: TGCGCCAGCAGCGACCAGCGGGGCACAGATACGCAGTATTTT.